Sequencing of this T cell receptor (beta chain) was carried out in a study of regulatory and conventional T cells in RAG deficiency. The protocol was immunoSEQ multiplex PCR, while the TCRdb copy is restricted to in-frame clones and leaves out a portion. This sample has about 9,400 clones, with around 89% found just once. Genomic DNA came from blood regulatory T cells gated CD4+ CD25-high CD127-low. This CDR3 is built from 13 residues. Germline-derived CDR1 and CDR2 are GTSNPN and SVGIG (reference sequence). These data were also reused for a study on regulatory T cells. This second study notes: The primer mix had 52 TRBV and 13 TRBJ primers. Regulatory T cells showed the strongest V-J pair restriction and V/J gene skewing among patient repertoires.

The sequenced material came from Tregs sorted from blood. The sequence derives from a human donor in good health. The chain combines TRBV30 with TRBJ2-7, with TRBD2 as a possible D gene (6 bases). CDR3 protein: CALEGLSSYEQYF. In DNA, the CDR3 is TGTGCACTGGAGGGCTTGAGCTCCTACGAGCAGTACTTC.